The 19 T cell receptor beta chains below come from one sample, sequenced in a study of memory CD4+ T cells and cytomegalovirus serostatus. Measured with immunoSEQ multiplex PCR; TCRdb has only the in-frame clones, and not every one. The table shows about 50,000 clones, with about 78% occurring only once. The sort gate was single viable CD3+CD4+CD8-CD45RO+ cells for memory CD4+ T cells. The material sequenced was memory CD4+ T cells from blood. These receptors all stem from an adult in good health and CMV-seronegative.

This clone appeared once. The rearrangement links TRBV4-2 to TRBJ2-7; D not resolved. In germline, CDR1 is LGHNA, CDR2 YNFKEQ. Trimming pared 0 bases from V and 2 bases from J, leaving 5 bases between. This CDR3 spans 13 amino acids. CDR3 in amino acids: CASSQDTAYEQYF. CDR3 coding DNA: TGTGCCAGCAGCCAAGACACAGCCTACGAGCAGTACTTC.

The chain uses TRBV11-3 and TRBJ1-1; D remains unclear. Germline loops: CDR1 SGHNT, CDR2 YENEEA. Trimming stripped 2 bases from V and 6 bases from J, with 7 bases between. The CDR3 runs 12 residues. As DNA, the CDR3 is TGTGCCAGCAGCTTACATGGCGCTGAAGCTTTCTTT. Translating it yields CASSLHGAEAFF.

This chain joins TRBV4-2 and TRBJ2-1, with 12 bases fitting TRBD2. The CDR3 loop spans 16 amino acids. CDR1 and CDR2 from the germline V gene are LGHNA and YNFKEQ. Germline trimming cut 5 bases from V and 6 bases from J; bases unmatched to any gene: 8. CDR3 amino acids: CASSYSGTSGSNEQFF. In DNA, the CDR3 is TGTGCCAGCAGCTATTCCGGGACTAGCGGGTCCAATGAGCAGTTCTTC.

The chain recombines TRBV6-6 with TRBJ2-1; 11 nucleotides agree with TRBD2. This CDR3 region has 13 residues. Germline lookup yields CDR1 MNHNY and CDR2 SVGAGI (reference sequence). V gave up 5 bases and J gave up 9 bases; unmatched junction bases: 3. This CDR3 is CASSAGLAAEQFF. Here the CDR3 DNA reads TGTGCCAGCAGTGCGGGACTAGCGGCTGAGCAGTTCTTC.

This clone was seen only a few times. The gene calls are TRBV5-4 and TRBJ2-2, with 7 bases aligning to TRBD2. The CDR3 runs to 18 residues. J lost 3 bases, V lost 4 bases, and 15 bases had no gene match. Germline CDR1 SGHNT, CDR2 YYREEE (reference sequence). The CDR3 protein is CASSRPVSGTTDTGELFF. In DNA form, the CDR3 reads TGTGCCAGCAGCCGGCCCGTCAGCGGGACGACGGACACCGGGGAGCTGTTTTTT.

CDR3 region: CGSGSLNQPQHF. The CDR3 nucleotides are TGTGGGTCAGGGTCGCTCAATCAGCCCCAGCATTTT. The chain couples TRBV28 to TRBJ1-5, with D possibly TRBD1 on 5 matching bases. The CDR3 spans 12 residues. In germline, CDR1 is MDHEN, CDR2 SYDVKM. Filled out from reference TRBV28 and TRBJ1-5, the complete variable domain reads DVKVTQSSRYLVKRTGEKVFLECVQDMDHENMFWYRQDPGLGLRLIYFSYDVKMKEKGDIPEGYSVSREKKERFSLILESASTNQTSMYLCGSGSLNQPQHFGDGTRLSIL.

The chain joins TRBV5-1 to TRBJ2-5; no clear D gene. The CDR3 has 14 residues. The V end was cut by 0 bases, the J end by 5 bases, with 11 bases between. Germline V gene data show CDR1 as SGHRS and CDR2 as YFSETQ. This CDR3 reads CASSLEGRAETQYF. The CDR3 region has the DNA TGCGCCAGCAGCTTGGAGGGAAGGGCGGAGACCCAGTACTTC.

This chain uses TRBV6-6 with TRBJ1-1; 9 nucleotides match TRBD1. Trimming removed 8 bases from V and 6 bases from J; junction bases left unmatched: 10. This CDR3 has 14 residues. CDR1 is MNHNY, CDR2 SVGAGI, per germline (reference sequence). The CDR3 coding sequence is TGTGCCAGCCCCCCAGGGACAGGGTTCGCTGAAGCTTTCTTT. Amino acids: CASPPGTGFAEAFF.

This chain joins TRBV5-4 and TRBJ2-5; the match to TRBD2 covers 10 bases. The last part of the DNA fits TRBJ2-7 better; the J call may be wrong. This CDR3 has 16 amino acids. Germline V lookup: CDR1 SGHNT, CDR2 YYREEE (reference sequence). The CDR3 loop is CASSSQFSGRRDEQYF. The DNA of the CDR3 is TGTGCCAGCAGCTCCCAATTTAGCGGGAGGCGGGACGAGCAGTACTTC.

The V gene is TRBV11-2, the J gene TRBJ2-2; 7 positions agree with TRBD2. Germline assignment: CDR1 SGHAT and CDR2 FQNNGV. Unmatched junction bases numbered 13, after V lost 6 bases and J lost 6 bases. This CDR3 region has 16 residues. CDR3: CASRFLVAGRSGELFF. CDR3 nucleotide sequence: TGTGCCAGCAGGTTCCTCGTAGCGGGTCGGTCCGGGGAGCTGTTTTTT. Full variable domain (outside the CDR3, taken from reference TRBV11-2 and TRBJ2-2): EAGVAQSPRYKIIEKRQSVAFWCNPISGHATLYWYQQILGQGPKLLIQFQNNGVVDDSQLPKDRFSAERLKGVDSTLKIQPAKLEDSAVYLCASRFLVAGRSGELFFGEGSRLTVL.

The chain employs TRBV5-1 and TRBJ1-1; 9 bases are a match to TRBD1. The CDR3 sequence is 15 residues long. Unmatched junction bases numbered 3, after V lost 0 bases and J lost 3 bases. Germline V gene data show CDR1 as SGHRS and CDR2 as YFSETQ. The CDR3 nucleotides read TGCGCCAGCAGCTTGGGAACAGGGGGCCACACTGAAGCTTTCTTT. Protein: CASSLGTGGHTEAFF.

The rearrangement joins TRBV18 to TRBJ2-7; possibly TRBD2 for D (5 bases). V was shortened by 4 bases and J by 3 bases, with 10 bases between the two germline ends. The CDR3 covers 13 residues. In germline, CDR1 is KGHSH, CDR2 LQKENI. The CDR3 bases are TGTGCCAGCTCACGATCCGAGGGCTACGAGCAGTACTTC. Its protein product is CASSRSEGYEQYF. The full variable domain, its missing parts supplied by reference TRBV18 and TRBJ2-7, is NAGVMQNPRHLVRRRGQEARLRCSPMKGHSHVYWYRQLPEEGLKFMVYLQKENIIDESGMPKERFSAEFPKEGPSILRIQQVVRGDSAAYFCASSRSEGYEQYFGPGTRLTVT.

The V call is TRBV19, the J call TRBJ2-1, with TRBD2 matching over 10 bases. This CDR3 region has 16 residues. The trim removed 4 bases at V and 7 bases at J, leaving 10 bases unmatched. Germline V gives CDR1 LNHDA, CDR2 SQIVND (reference sequence). In DNA form, the CDR3 reads TGTGCCAGTAGTAGCCCCGGGACTAGCGTAGTAAATGAGCAGTTCTTC. Amino acids: CASSSPGTSVVNEQFF.

The V call is TRBV5-1, the J call TRBJ2-3; 12 bases match TRBD2. This CDR3 has 17 residues. The V gene's germline CDR1 is SGHRS and CDR2 YFSETQ. Trimming took 4 bases from V and 2 from J; bases not matched to a gene: 8. CDR3 protein: CASSPRLAGVTTDTQYF. The CDR3 nucleotides are TGCGCCAGCAGCCCCAGACTAGCGGGAGTAACCACAGATACGCAGTATTTT.

The rearrangement links TRBV6-1 to TRBJ1-2, with 8 bases aligning to TRBD1. Germline values: CDR1 MNHNS, CDR2 SASEGT. With V trimmed by 3 bases and J by 8 bases, 5 bases remained unmatched. The CDR3 runs 13 residues. CDR3 sequence reads: CASSDNRGGGYTF. The CDR3 coding sequence is TGTGCCAGCAGTGATAACAGGGGGGGCGGCTACACCTTC.

A single count supports this clone. The V and J genes are TRBV14 and TRBJ1-5, with a weak D call TRBD1 (5 bases). The CDR3 loop spans 16 amino acids. Germline CDR1 SGHDN, CDR2 FVKESK. Trimming left V 3 bases short and J 5 bases short, with 17 bases between. The CDR3 DNA reads TGTGCCAGCAGCCAGACAAAAGCAGGGTCCGATCAGCCCCAGCATTTT. Translating gives CASSQTKAGSDQPQHF.

The rearrangement joins TRBV29-1 to TRBJ1-2, with a weak D call TRBD1 (6 bases). Trimming shortened V by 4 bases and J by 5 bases, and 23 bases separated the two germline ends. CDR3 size: 16 residues. Germline V CDR1 and CDR2: SQVTM, ANQGSEA. CDR3 protein: CSVGEGGQPPGYGYTF. DNA for the CDR3: TGCAGCGTTGGGGAAGGAGGACAGCCGCCGGGGTATGGCTACACCTTC.

The chain carries TRBV9 and TRBJ2-7, with TRBD2 matching over 7 bases. Germline values: CDR1 SGDLS, CDR2 YYNGEE. The CDR3 sequence is 16 residues long. V dropped 1 base and J dropped 5; count of bases not matched to a gene: 12. The CDR3 region has the DNA TGTGCCAGCAGCGTAACAGCGGGGCAGGGTCGCCACGAGCAGTACTTC. Protein sequence: CASSVTAGQGRHEQYF.

This clone was detected once. Written as DNA, the CDR3 is TGCGCCAGCAGTGATTCGGACGCTGGTAATGAAAAACTGTTTTTT. As protein: CASSDSDAGNEKLFF. J is TRBJ1-4 and V is TRBV10-2; D gene uncertain. Germline V gene lookup returns CDR1 WSHSY and CDR2 SAAADI. Trimming left V 3 bases short and J 4 bases short, with 12 bases between. CDR3 size: 15 residues.